These 20 T cell receptor beta chains were all obtained from the same sample, sequenced in a study of T cell repertoires in cytomegalovirus infection. A single record per CDR3 protein comes from TCRdb applying MiXCR to the reads. The table includes approximately 340,000 distinct CDR3 sequences, almost 30% detected once. These TCRs are of unknown antigen specificity. The sample consisted of cultured PBMCs, taken from culture after CMV antigen stimulation. Receptors were obtained from a human donor in good health (CMV status not recorded). Some clones in this sample may be carry-over from other donors' samples.

J is TRBJ2-7 and V is TRBV12-3 or TRBV12-4; D possibly uses TRBD1 or TRBD2 (5 bases each). Trimming pared 1 base from V and 1 base from J, leaving 17 bases between. The CDR3 extends over 17 amino acids. CDR3 protein: CASSLVRSVGPSYEQYF. The CDR3 bases are TGTGCCAGCAGTTTAGTCCGGTCCGTGGGACCTTCCTACGAGCAGTACTTC.

This clonotype was recorded a few times. The chain recombines TRBV6-5 with TRBJ1-5, with D uncertain. The V end lost 2 bases, the J end lost 2 bases, and 4 bases lay between the germline ends. The CDR3 has 13 residues. CDR1 and CDR2 (germline): MNHEY, SVGAGI. CDR3 loop: CASSYDGNQPQHF. The DNA for the CDR3 is TGTGCCAGCAGTTACGACGGCAATCAGCCCCAGCATTTT.

This clonotype has just a few counts. The chain couples TRBV4-2 to TRBJ2-7, with 9 bases aligning to TRBD2. V lost 0 bases to trimming and J lost 3 bases; unmatched junction nucleotides: 6. Per germline, CDR1 LGHNA and CDR2 YNFKEQ. The CDR3 has 16 amino acids. The CDR3 region has the DNA TGTGCCAGCAGCCAAGACCCACTAGCGGGTCTCTACGAGCAGTACTTC. It is translated as CASSQDPLAGLYEQYF.

This clonotype was seen more than once but under ten times. The chain is built from TRBV11-3 and TRBJ2-1; 13 positions agree with TRBD2. The germline V gene encodes CDR1 SGHNT and CDR2 YENEEA. V was clipped by 5 bases and J by 4 bases; unmatched bases: 11. The CDR3 has 18 residues. The CDR3 spells CASSHGLAGELGYNEQFF. The CDR3 DNA is TGTGCCAGCAGCCATGGACTAGCGGGAGAGTTGGGTTACAATGAGCAGTTCTTC.

This clonotype appeared a few times. The chain has TRBV7-6 and TRBJ1-2; D is unresolved. From germline, CDR1 is SGHVS and CDR2 FNYEAQ. Trimming shortened V by 4 bases and J by 0 bases, and 12 bases separated the two germline ends. The CDR3 contains 15 residues. The CDR3 sequence is CASSYLQNPNYGYTF. For the CDR3, the DNA is TGTGCCAGCAGCTATTTACAGAACCCTAACTATGGCTACACCTTC. Complete variable domain (other parts from reference TRBV7-6 and TRBJ1-2): GAGVSQSPRYKVTKRGQDVALRCDPISGHVSLYWYRQALGQGPEFLTYFNYEAQQDKSGLPNDRFSAERPEGSISTLTIQRTEQRDSAMYRCASSYLQNPNYGYTFGSGTRLTVV.

The chain uses TRBV12-5 and TRBJ2-1, with 8 bases lining up with TRBD1. The V gene's germline CDR1 is LGHNT and CDR2 FRNRAP. The CDR3 length is 16 residues. V gave up 3 bases and J gave up 6 bases; unmatched junction bases: 10. The CDR3 sequence is CASGFQRQGSSNEQFF. The CDR3 DNA reads as TGTGCTAGTGGTTTCCAAAGACAGGGGAGTAGCAATGAGCAGTTCTTC.

This clonotype has a handful of counts. This rearrangement joins TRBV19 to TRBJ2-1; 8 bases agree with TRBD2. The V gene end was trimmed by 5 bases and the J gene end by 6 bases; junction bases not matched to a gene: 12. CDR3 length: 16 amino acids. Germline V CDR1 and CDR2: LNHDA, SQIVND (reference sequence). The CDR3 coding sequence is TGTGCCAGTAGTCCCAGGAGCGGGGGTTTGTTCAATGAGCAGTTCTTC. Its protein is CASSPRSGGLFNEQFF. Full variable domain (rest looked up from reference TRBV19 and TRBJ2-1): DGGITQSPKYLFRKEGQNVTLSCEQNLNHDAMYWYRQDPGQGLRLIYYSQIVNDFQKGDIAEGYSVSREKKESFPLTVTSAQKNPTAFYLCASSPRSGGLFNEQFFGPGTRLTVL.

This clonotype was observed a few times. The chain employs TRBV11-2 and TRBJ2-1; possible D gene TRBD1, 5 bases. Germline CDR1 SGHAT, CDR2 FQNNGV. The CDR3 runs to 16 residues. V lost 5 bases to trimming and J lost 4 bases, with 18 bases between them. This chain's CDR3 is CASSPFGQGLYNEQFF. The CDR3 region has the DNA TGTGCCAGCAGCCCATTTGGGCAGGGCTTGTACAATGAGCAGTTCTTC.

V and J are TRBV12-3 or TRBV12-4 and TRBJ1-1, with 8 positions matching TRBD1. The CDR3 sequence is 15 residues long. V was pared by 6 bases and J by 0 bases, with 6 bases of the junction left unmatched. The CDR3 region is CASSPWDRLNTEAFF. The DNA of the CDR3 is TGTGCCAGCAGCCCCTGGGACAGGCTGAACACTGAAGCTTTCTTT.

This clonotype appeared a few times. V usage is TRBV7-8 and J usage is TRBJ2-5; the match to TRBD1 covers 8 bases. Germline V gene lookup returns CDR1 SGHVS and CDR2 FQNEAQ. There are 20 residues in the CDR3. Trimming at V came to 5 bases and at J to 2 bases, leaving 22 bases not matched to a gene. The DNA for the CDR3 is TGTGCCAGCAGCCAGGCTTTTACGGGACAGGACCCATACTTGCAAGAGACCCAGTACTTC. It is translated as CASSQAFTGQDPYLQETQYF.

V and J are TRBV25-1 and TRBJ1-4; 12 bases line up with TRBD1. The CDR3 covers 15 residues. The V segment lost 4 bases and the J segment 10 bases; nucleotides outside the gene matches: 7. Germline V CDR1 and CDR2: MGHDK, SYGVNS. The CDR3 nucleotides are TGTGCCAGCAGTGCACCGGGACAGGGGGCCGGAAAACTGTTTTTT. It yields the protein CASSAPGQGAGKLFF.

This clonotype was seen more than once but under ten times. This CDR3 is CASAGTEAYSGANVLTF. In DNA, the CDR3 is TGTGCCAGCGCAGGTACCGAAGCCTACTCTGGGGCCAACGTCCTGACTTTC. The V gene is TRBV6-1, the J gene TRBJ2-6; D remains unclear. There are 17 residues in the CDR3. Germline assignment: CDR1 MNHNS and CDR2 SASEGT. V was cut by 8 bases and J by 0 bases, with 17 bases left in between.

The V gene is TRBV20-1, the J gene TRBJ2-1, with 8 bases lining up with TRBD1. J gave up 1 base and V 8 bases, and 10 bases lay outside the gene matches. This CDR3 is built from 15 residues. Germline V gene data show CDR1 as DFQATT and CDR2 as SNEGSKA (reference sequence). CDR3 sequence reads: CSTPGQGASYNEQFF. The CDR3 DNA sequence: TGCAGTACACCCGGACAGGGAGCTTCCTACAATGAGCAGTTCTTC.

This clonotype has only a few counts. V is TRBV20-1 and J is TRBJ2-3, with 8 bases fitting TRBD2. The CDR3 consists of 14 residues. Germline lookup yields CDR1 DFQATT and CDR2 SNEGSKA (reference sequence). Losses at the gene ends were 6 bases for V and 0 bases for J; bases not matched to a gene: 5. CDR3 DNA: TGCAGTGCGGGGACTAGTCCTAGCACAGATACGCAGTATTTT. The encoded protein is CSAGTSPSTDTQYF.

CDR3 DNA: TGTGCCAGCAGCCTTCCTCTCTATACTAGCGGATACAATGAGCAGTTCTTC. Protein sequence: CASSLPLYTSGYNEQFF. The rearrangement links TRBV4-2 to TRBJ2-1; 8 bases align to TRBD2. The V gene's germline CDR1 is LGHNA and CDR2 YNFKEQ. V lost 4 bases to trimming and J lost 4 bases; unmatched junction nucleotides: 12. This CDR3 is 17 amino acids long.

The chain is built from TRBV27 and TRBJ2-1, with unresolved D. V was trimmed by 2 bases and J by 3 bases, leaving 11 bases between them. This CDR3 contains 15 residues. Germline V gene lookup returns CDR1 MNHEY and CDR2 SMNVEV (reference sequence). This chain's CDR3 is CASSLLPESYNEQFF. The CDR3 DNA reads TGTGCCAGCAGTTTACTCCCGGAAAGCTACAATGAGCAGTTCTTC.

The V and J genes are TRBV5-1 and TRBJ1-1; the D is unclear. This CDR3 region has 13 residues. Trimming removed 2 bases from V and 0 bases from J, with 5 bases in between. Germline loops: CDR1 SGHRS, CDR2 YFSETQ. CDR3 in amino acids: CASSFYVNTEAFF. Written as DNA, the CDR3 is TGCGCCAGCAGCTTCTACGTGAACACTGAAGCTTTCTTT.

This chain links TRBV7-2 with TRBJ2-1, with D perhaps TRBD1 or TRBD2 (5 bases each). The V end was cut by 2 bases, the J end by 0 bases, with 20 bases between. Germline V lookup: CDR1 SGHTA, CDR2 FQGNSA. This CDR3 comprises 19 residues. The CDR3 DNA is TGTGCCAGCAGCTTAATACCGATTCGGGGCCCCAGCTCCTACAATGAGCAGTTCTTC. Its translation: CASSLIPIRGPSSYNEQFF.

V usage is TRBV7-3 and J usage is TRBJ2-5; D ambiguous. CDR1 SGHTA and CDR2 FQGTGA come from the germline V gene. V was clipped by 5 bases and J by 0 bases, with 7 bases between them. The CDR3 consists of 13 residues. The CDR3 is CASSPLDQETQYF. As DNA, the CDR3 is TGTGCCAGCAGCCCGTTAGACCAAGAGACCCAGTACTTC.

The chain couples TRBV6-4 to TRBJ1-1; D is ambiguous. V lost 3 bases, J lost 2 bases, and 7 bases lay in between. The CDR3 extends over 13 amino acids. Germline values: CDR1 MRHNA, CDR2 SNTAGT. CDR3 loop: CASSETINTEAFF. The CDR3 coding sequence is TGTGCCAGCAGTGAGACAATCAACACTGAAGCTTTCTTT.